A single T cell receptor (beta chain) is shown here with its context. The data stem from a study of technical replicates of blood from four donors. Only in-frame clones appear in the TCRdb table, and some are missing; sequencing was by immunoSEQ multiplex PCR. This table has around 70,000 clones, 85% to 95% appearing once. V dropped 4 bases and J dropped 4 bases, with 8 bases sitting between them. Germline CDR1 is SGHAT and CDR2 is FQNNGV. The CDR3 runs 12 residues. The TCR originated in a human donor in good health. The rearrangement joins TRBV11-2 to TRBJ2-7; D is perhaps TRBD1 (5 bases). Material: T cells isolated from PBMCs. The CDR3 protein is CASSSQGYEQYF. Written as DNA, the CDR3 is TGTGCCAGCAGCTCCCAGGGTTACGAGCAGTACTTC. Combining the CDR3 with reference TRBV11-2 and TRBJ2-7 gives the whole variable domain EAGVAQSPRYKIIEKRQSVAFWCNPISGHATLYWYQQILGQGPKLLIQFQNNGVVDDSQLPKDRFSAERLKGVDSTLKIQPAKLEDSAVYLCASSSQGYEQYFGPGTRLTVT.